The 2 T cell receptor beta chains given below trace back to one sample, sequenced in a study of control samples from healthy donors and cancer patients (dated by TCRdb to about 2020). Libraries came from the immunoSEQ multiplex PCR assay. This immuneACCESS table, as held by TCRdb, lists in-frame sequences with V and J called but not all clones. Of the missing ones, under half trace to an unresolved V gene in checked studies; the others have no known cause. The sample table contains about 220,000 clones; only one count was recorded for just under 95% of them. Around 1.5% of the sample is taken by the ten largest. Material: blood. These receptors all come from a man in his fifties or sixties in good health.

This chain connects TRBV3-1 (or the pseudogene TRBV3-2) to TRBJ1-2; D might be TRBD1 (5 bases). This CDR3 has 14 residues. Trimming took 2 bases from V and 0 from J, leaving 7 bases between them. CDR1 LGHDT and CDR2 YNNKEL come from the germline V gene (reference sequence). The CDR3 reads CASSQPGSNYGYTF. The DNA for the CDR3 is TGTGCCAGCAGCCAACCAGGGTCTAACTATGGCTACACCTTC.

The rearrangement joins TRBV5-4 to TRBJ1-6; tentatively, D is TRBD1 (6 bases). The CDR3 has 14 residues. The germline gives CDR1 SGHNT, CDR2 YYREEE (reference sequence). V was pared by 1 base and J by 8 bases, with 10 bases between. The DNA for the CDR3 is TGTGCCAGCAGCTTGACGGACAGAGATTCACCCCTCCACTTT. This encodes CASSLTDRDSPLHF.